The rows below give T cell receptor beta chains drawn from one sample of a study of blood T cell repertoires in COVID-19. Sequenced by immunoSEQ multiplex PCR; TCRdb stores in-frame clones only, minus some. Among 87,000 or so clones listed, around 86% were seen once. The sequenced material came from peripheral blood. The receptors shown here come from a man aged 35 to 55 with acute or convalescent COVID-19. Each CDR3 is given with its conserved first and last residue. A D gene is named only where the DNA matches it firmly. Size is omitted from some rows. Given values are once, few, many or a class for expanded clones.

CDR3nt | CDR3aa | abundance | j_gene | d_gene | v_gene
TGTGCCAGCAGCCGGACTAGCGGGGGTGAGACCCAGTACTTC | CASSRTSGGETQYF | - | TRBJ2-5 | TRBD2 | TRBV11-3
TGTGCCAGCGTGCAGCCGGGACAGGGATTACACGAGCAGTACTTC | CASVQPGQGLHEQYF | - | TRBJ2-7 | TRBD1 | TRBV6-5
TGTGCCAGCAGCTTATCAGGCGGAAACACCATATATTTT | CASSLSGGNTIYF | - | TRBJ1-3 | - | TRBV7-9
TGTGCCAGTAGTGCCATTGGATACGGGACACCAAAATCGGGTAGCGGGAGCGCAGATACGCAGTATTTT | CASSAIGYGTPKSGSGSADTQYF | - | TRBJ2-3 | TRBD2 | TRBV19
TGCGCCAGCAGGCCCTACCAGGGGGACGCAGATACGCAGTATTTT | CASRPYQGDADTQYF | - | TRBJ2-3 | TRBD1 | TRBV5-1
TGTGCCAGTAGTCCGGTGGGACAGGGAAGTGGCTACACCTTC | CASSPVGQGSGYTF | few | TRBJ1-2 | TRBD1 | TRBV19
TGCGCCAGCAGCTTGCGCGGGAGAGGAGATGAGCAGTTCTTC | CASSLRGRGDEQFF | - | TRBJ2-1 | TRBD2 | TRBV5-1
TGTGCCAGCATTCGACAGGGTAGCAATCAGCCCCAGCATTTT | CASIRQGSNQPQHF | - | TRBJ1-5 | TRBD1 | TRBV27
TGTGCCAGCAGCTTGCCAGGGGTGGCTGAAGCTTTCTTT | CASSLPGVAEAFF | - | TRBJ1-1 | - | TRBV5-4
TGCAGTGCTAGTGGGGCGGGGCGGCCCCAAGAGACCCAGTACTTC | CSASGAGRPQETQYF | - | TRBJ2-5 | - | TRBV20-1
TGTGCCAGCAGCCAGGGGGGACTAGCGGGAGGACTGGGCACCGGGGAGCTGTTTTTT | CASSQGGLAGGLGTGELFF | few | TRBJ2-2 | TRBD2 | TRBV3-1/TRBV3-2
TGTGCCAGCAGTGATCCCGGGGAGTCGCGGGAGACCCAGTACTTC | CASSDPGESRETQYF | - | TRBJ2-5 | - | TRBV25-1
TGTGCCAGCAGCCAAGAAACAGGATCGCTCGGAGAGACCCAGTACTTC | CASSQETGSLGETQYF | once | TRBJ2-5 | - | TRBV3-1/TRBV3-2
TGTGCCAGCAGTTTATCAGGGACAGGGGGCAATCAGCCCCAGCATTTT | CASSLSGTGGNQPQHF | - | TRBJ1-5 | TRBD1 | TRBV27
TGTGCCAGCAGCGTTGACCAGGGGTCAGGTGGCTACACCTTC | CASSVDQGSGGYTF | - | TRBJ1-2 | - | TRBV9
TGTGCCAGCAGTGAATCCAGGGCTTGGAACGAAAAACTGTTTTTT | CASSESRAWNEKLFF | once | TRBJ1-4 | - | TRBV2
TGTGCCAGCAGCACGACAGGCGGTAACTCTGGAAACACCATATATTTT | CASSTTGGNSGNTIYF | few | TRBJ1-3 | - | TRBV7-2
TGCAGCGTTGAAGGGACAGGGAATAATGAAAAACTGTTTTTT | CSVEGTGNNEKLFF | - | TRBJ1-4 | TRBD1 | TRBV29-1
TGTGCCAGTAGTTTTTTGGGGAGTTCAAACACCGGGGAGCTGTTTTTT | CASSFLGSSNTGELFF | once | TRBJ2-2 | - | TRBV19
TGCGCCAGCAGCTTCACAGGGGATAATGAAAAACTGTTTTTT | CASSFTGDNEKLFF | - | TRBJ1-4 | TRBD1 | TRBV5-1
TGTGCCAGCTCACCCAGGGCGGATATCTCCTACGAGCAGTACTTC | CASSPRADISYEQYF | - | TRBJ2-7 | - | TRBV18
TGTGCCAGTAGTATCGGGACACTCTATGGCTACACCTTC | CASSIGTLYGYTF | - | TRBJ1-2 | - | TRBV19
TGTGCCAGCTCACCGGACTTTCGGAGACAGGACTGCACAGATACGCAGTATTTT | CASSPDFRRQDCTDTQYF | - | TRBJ2-3 | - | TRBV18
TGTGCCAGCAGTGAAGGACAGGCAAACATTCAGTACTTC | CASSEGQANIQYF | - | TRBJ2-4 | - | TRBV2
TGTGCCAGCAGTATTAGAGGGAATTCACCCCTCCACTTT | CASSIRGNSPLHF | - | TRBJ1-6 | - | TRBV27
TGTGCCAGCAGTTACAGACAGGGAGATCAGCCCCAGCATTTT | CASSYRQGDQPQHF | once | TRBJ1-5 | TRBD1 | TRBV6-5
TGTGCCAGCAGCCCGCCAGTTACCTCTTATAACTATGGCTACACCTTC | CASSPPVTSYNYGYTF | - | TRBJ1-2 | - | TRBV7-2
TGTGCCAGCAAAATCGGTTTTGGTGAAAAACTGTTTTTT | CASKIGFGEKLFF | - | TRBJ1-4 | - | TRBV2
TGTGCCAGCAGTGCCAGCAAGGGGTTTGATCAGCCCCAGCATTTT | CASSASKGFDQPQHF | - | TRBJ1-5 | - | TRBV28
TGTGCCAGCTCGACGGGGGGAACAGGGACTGAAGCTTTCTTT | CASSTGGTGTEAFF | few | TRBJ1-1 | - | TRBV18
TGTGCCTGGAGTGTAGCAGCGGGGCCGACAGCCCCGGGGGGTTTTAATCAGCCCCAGCATTTT | CAWSVAAGPTAPGGFNQPQHF | - | TRBJ1-5 | - | TRBV30
TGCGCCAGCAGCCTAACCGGGACTAGCGGGAACAATGAGCAGTTCTTC | CASSLTGTSGNNEQFF | - | TRBJ2-1 | TRBD2 | TRBV5-1
TGTGCCACCAGTGATTCTAGAGACTACAATGAGCAGTTCTTC | CATSDSRDYNEQFF | - | TRBJ2-1 | - | TRBV24-1
TGTGCCAGCAGCGTAGACGGGGGGAACACTGAAGCTTTCTTT | CASSVDGGNTEAFF | - | TRBJ1-1 | - | TRBV9
TGCGCCAGCAGACCCGACATCACAGATACGCAGTATTTT | CASRPDITDTQYF | - | TRBJ2-3 | - | TRBV5-1
TGTGCCAGCTCACGGACAGGAGACAATGAGCAGTTCTTC | CASSRTGDNEQFF | - | TRBJ2-1 | TRBD1 | TRBV18
TGTGCCAGCGCCTGGGGAGGGGGATCGAACACCATATATTTT | CASAWGGGSNTIYF | - | TRBJ1-3 | - | TRBV5-8
TGTGCTAGTGGTTTACAGCTGATAAACTATGGCTACACCTTC | CASGLQLINYGYTF | - | TRBJ1-2 | - | TRBV12-5
TGTGCCAGCAGCTCGGGACAGAGGTTAGGGGATACGCAGTATTTT | CASSSGQRLGDTQYF | once | TRBJ2-3 | TRBD1 | TRBV2
TGTGCCAGCAGTCTCGAGGGGACAGAGGCTTTCTTT | CASSLEGTEAFF | - | TRBJ1-1 | TRBD1 | TRBV6-6
TGTGCCAGCAGTCCAACCGACAGGGGGTATGGCTACACCTTC | CASSPTDRGYGYTF | - | TRBJ1-2 | TRBD1 | TRBV7-9
TGCGCCAGCAGCCGGGACTTCAACACCGGGGAGCTGTTTTTT | CASSRDFNTGELFF | - | TRBJ2-2 | - | TRBV5-1
TGTGCCAGCAGCCGGGACAGGGTGGATCAGCCCCAGCATTTT | CASSRDRVDQPQHF | once | TRBJ1-5 | TRBD1 | TRBV6-5
TGTGCCAGCAGCCAAGTCCAGGGTGAGGCTGAAGCTTTCTTT | CASSQVQGEAEAFF | - | TRBJ1-1 | - | TRBV14
TGTGCCAGCAGCTTAACAGGGGGCGGGTTGACTGAAGCTTTCTTT | CASSLTGGGLTEAFF | - | TRBJ1-1 | TRBD1 | TRBV7-9
TGTGCCAGCAGCTTAGTAGCGGGAGGGAATAATGAGCAGTTCTTC | CASSLVAGGNNEQFF | - | TRBJ2-1 | TRBD2 | TRBV7-2
TGTGCCTGGAGTCCGACCCTCACGAGACAGGGACGCAATCAGCCCCAGCATTTT | CAWSPTLTRQGRNQPQHF | few | TRBJ1-5 | TRBD1 | TRBV30
TGTGCCAGTACCCCATCGAGGCGGGAAGGGTTAACCGGGGAGCTGTTTTTT | CASTPSRREGLTGELFF | - | TRBJ2-2 | - | TRBV19
TGCGCCAGCAGCTTTGGAGGGACAGGGGTTCAGCCCCAGCATTTT | CASSFGGTGVQPQHF | few | TRBJ1-5 | TRBD1 | TRBV4-1
TGTGCCAGCAGTTATTCGGGAGGGGGTCCCACTGAAGCTTTCTTT | CASSYSGGGPTEAFF | - | TRBJ1-1 | - | TRBV6-2/TRBV6-3
TGTGCCAGTAACAAACTAATCCCGGGACAGGGGGCCACTGAAGCTTTCTTT | CASNKLIPGQGATEAFF | - | TRBJ1-1 | TRBD1 | TRBV19
TGTGCCACCACCCCGACAGGGGGCTCTGGAAACACCATATATTTT | CATTPTGGSGNTIYF | - | TRBJ1-3 | TRBD1 | TRBV6-5
TGTGCCAGCAGTCTGACCGGGACAGGGGTCTACGAGCAGTACTTC | CASSLTGTGVYEQYF | - | TRBJ2-7 | TRBD1 | TRBV6-5
TGTGCCAGCAGCCACGGGACTAGCGGGATATCCGGGGAGCTGTTTTTT | CASSHGTSGISGELFF | - | TRBJ2-2 | TRBD2 | TRBV7-2